This TCR beta chain was obtained from a study of cytomegalovirus exposure and HLA in healthy donors. Findings and caveats of the study: Reportedly, HLA-A and HLA-B alleles of most subjects were accurately predicted from TCR beta.

The PCR contained 60 Vbeta and 13 Jbeta primers. TCRdb keeps only in-frame clones here, not all; method: immunoSEQ multiplex PCR. This sample carries some 150,000 clones, 77% of them seen once, and the ten largest clones take about 1.5%. Trimming left V 0 bases short and J 3 bases short, with 20 bases between. This CDR3 is 18 amino acids long. Germline CDR1 is MNHNS and CDR2 is SASEGT. About this clone: Antigen unknown.

The chain carries TRBV6-1 and TRBJ1-2; TRBD1 is a possible D gene (5 bases). The origin of this receptor is a woman aged 25 to 39 in good health and CMV-seronegative. The material sequenced was PBMCs. Here the CDR3 reads CASSEALSGQGMDYGYTF. In nucleotides, the CDR3 is TGTGCCAGCAGTGAAGCACTTTCGGGTCAGGGAATGGACTATGGCTACACCTTC.